These 23 T cell receptor beta chains were sequenced from one sample in a study of cytomegalovirus exposure and HLA in healthy donors. The PCR made use of 60 Vbeta and 13 Jbeta primers. The method was immunoSEQ multiplex PCR; TCRdb's version includes in-frame clones alone and lacks a portion of them. The sample lists more than 150,000 clones, approximately 79% seen once, with over 13% in the top ten. Sequencing input: PBMCs. The receptors stem from a man aged 50 to 59 in good health and CMV-seropositive.

This chain links TRBV5-6 with TRBJ2-7, with TRBD2 matching 7 bases. This CDR3 contains 15 residues. The germline CDR1 and CDR2 sequences are SGHDT and YYEEEE. The trim removed 4 bases at V and 5 bases at J, leaving 12 bases unmatched. CDR3 protein: CASSQRDSKIHEQYF. The CDR3 coding sequence is TGTGCCAGCAGCCAGCGGGACTCGAAGATCCACGAGCAGTACTTC. Combining the CDR3 with reference TRBV5-6 and TRBJ2-7 gives the whole variable domain DAGVTQSPTHLIKTRGQQVTLRCSPKSGHDTVSWYQQALGQGPQFIFQYYEEEERQRGNFPDRFSGHQFPNYSSELNVNALLLGDSALYLCASSQRDSKIHEQYFGPGTRLTVT.

This clone was recorded once. The gene calls are TRBV28 and TRBJ2-5; 11 positions match TRBD2. The CDR3 runs 16 residues. Per germline, CDR1 MDHEN and CDR2 SYDVKM. The junction had 8 bases not matched to a gene; V was cut back by 2 bases and J by 6 bases. The CDR3 loop reads CASSLSLAGGGQTQYF. The CDR3 DNA reads as TGTGCCAGCAGTTTAAGTCTAGCGGGGGGCGGGCAGACCCAGTACTTC.

The chain couples TRBV7-9 to TRBJ2-7, with D possibly TRBD2 on 6 matching bases. CDR3 length: 16 residues. Trimming cost V 2 bases and J 4 bases, with 18 bases left between them. Looked up from germline, CDR1 is SEHNR and CDR2 is FQNEAQ (reference sequence). This CDR3 reads CASSLSFSGDPYEQYF. CDR3 in DNA: TGTGCCAGCAGCTTATCTTTTAGCGGAGACCCTTACGAGCAGTACTTC.

The CDR3 reads CASSLTTEGRGPYYGYTF. The CDR3 DNA reads TGTGCCAGTAGCCTCACGACGGAGGGAAGGGGTCCTTACTATGGCTACACCTTC. The gene calls are TRBV19 and TRBJ1-2, with D possibly matching TRBD1 (5 bases). V was pared by 6 bases and J by 3 bases, with 26 bases between. The CDR3 runs 18 residues. The germline gives CDR1 LNHDA, CDR2 SQIVND (reference sequence).

This clone was detected only once. V and J are TRBV19 and TRBJ1-1; D possibly corresponds to TRBD1 (5 bases). The V end lost 3 bases, the J end lost 3 bases, and 11 bases lay between the germline ends. This CDR3 region has 14 residues. Looked up from germline, CDR1 is LNHDA and CDR2 is SQIVND (reference sequence). The chain's CDR3 is CASSIRRGYTEAFF. The CDR3 DNA follows: TGTGCCAGTAGTATTAGGAGGGGCTACACTGAAGCTTTCTTT.

The CDR3 DNA reads TGCGCCAGCAGCACCGACAGGGGTGGATCACCCCTCCACTTT. Protein sequence: CASSTDRGGSPLHF. J is TRBJ1-6 and V is TRBV5-1, with TRBD1 matching 8 bases. Per germline, CDR1 SGHRS and CDR2 YFSETQ. This CDR3 region has 14 residues. V dropped 4 bases and J dropped 10; count of bases not matched to a gene: 7.

The gene calls are TRBV27 and TRBJ1-6, with D uncertain. The CDR3 runs to 13 residues. Trimming cost V 3 bases and J 7 bases, with 7 bases left between them. Germline loops: CDR1 MNHEY, CDR2 SMNVEV (reference sequence). The CDR3 region is CASSFLRNSPLHF. CDR3 in DNA: TGTGCCAGCAGTTTCTTGAGGAATTCACCCCTCCACTTT.

The chain carries TRBV5-5 and TRBJ2-7; TRBD1 might be the D (5 bases). There are 14 residues in the CDR3. Germline CDR1 is SGHKS and CDR2 is YYEKEE (reference sequence). The V end was cut by 6 bases, the J end by 1 base, with 14 bases between. CDR3 residues: CASTETDNSYEQYF. The DNA of the CDR3 is TGTGCCAGCACCGAAACGGACAATTCCTACGAGCAGTACTTC.

Only a few counts were recorded for this clone. V is TRBV27 and J is TRBJ1-4; 9 bases are a match to TRBD1. With 2 bases clipped from V and 6 bases from J, the junction kept 4 bases outside the gene matches. The CDR3 has 15 amino acids. Germline assignment: CDR1 MNHEY and CDR2 SMNVEV (reference sequence). DNA for the CDR3: TGTGCCAGCAGTTTAAGACAGGGGGTTTATGAAAAACTGTTTTTT. This codes for CASSLRQGVYEKLFF.

CDR3 amino acids: CSVGLAGGGQYV. The DNA for the CDR3 is TGCAGCGTCGGACTAGCGGGGGGCGGGCAGTACGTC. The chain carries TRBV29-1 and TRBJ2-7, with 14 bases lining up with TRBD2. The germline V gene encodes CDR1 SQVTM and CDR2 ANQGSEA. The CDR3 is 12 residues long. Trimming at V came to 6 bases and at J to 9 bases, leaving 4 bases not matched to a gene.

The chain links TRBV6-5 to TRBJ2-7, with D possibly matching TRBD1 (6 bases). The V end was cut by 0 bases, the J end by 2 bases, with 11 bases between. The CDR3 loop spans 15 amino acids. The V gene's germline CDR1 is MNHEY and CDR2 SVGAGI. CDR3 in DNA: TGTGCCAGCAGTTACTCGAGAGGGGACACCTACGAGCAGTACGTC. It encodes CASSYSRGDTYEQYV.

The chain links TRBV7-9 to TRBJ1-4; the D gene is possibly TRBD1 (5 bases). V lost 5 bases and J lost 8, with 21 bases in between. The germline gives CDR1 SEHNR, CDR2 FQNEAQ (reference sequence). The CDR3 totals 16 residues. CDR3 in amino acids: CASSVSSQGLGEKLFF. The CDR3, as DNA: TGTGCCAGCAGCGTATCAAGCCAGGGTTTGGGAGAAAAACTGTTTTTT.

This clone appeared a single time. The chain uses TRBV19 and TRBJ1-4; 9 bases line up with TRBD1. This CDR3 is built from 16 residues. Germline V gene lookup returns CDR1 LNHDA and CDR2 SQIVND (reference sequence). With V trimmed by 6 bases and J by 7 bases, 12 bases remained unmatched. CDR3 bases: TGTGCCAGTAGCACCACATCCGGGACAGGGCCTGAAAAACTGTTTTTT. Translation: CASSTTSGTGPEKLFF.

The J gene is TRBJ1-6, the V gene TRBV6-1, with D possibly matching TRBD1 (5 bases). The V and J ends lost 6 bases and 7 bases respectively, with 13 bases between them. In germline, CDR1 is MNHNS, CDR2 SASEGT. CDR3 length: 14 amino acids. CDR3: CASRVGVWNSPLHF. CDR3 DNA: TGTGCCAGCAGGGTAGGGGTATGGAATTCACCCCTCCACTTT.

The chain uses TRBV19 and TRBJ1-5; D is ambiguous. Germline values: CDR1 LNHDA, CDR2 SQIVND (reference sequence). This CDR3 has 13 residues. The ends were cut back, 2 bases at V and 7 bases at J, with 9 bases in the middle. CDR3 region: CASSIQVMQPQHF. As DNA, the CDR3 is TGTGCCAGTAGTATACAGGTAATGCAGCCCCAGCATTTT.

The rearrangement uses TRBV5-6 and TRBJ1-2; 10 positions agree with TRBD1. V was pared by 2 bases and J by 6 bases, with 10 bases of the junction left unmatched. CDR3 length equals 16 residues. Germline CDR1 and CDR2: SGHDT and YYEEEE. The CDR3 is CASSFGTGASLNGYTF. DNA for the CDR3: TGTGCCAGCAGCTTCGGGACAGGGGCCTCTCTAAATGGCTACACCTTC.

J is TRBJ2-2 and V is TRBV6-1; 10 nucleotides align to TRBD1. The CDR3 covers 15 residues. The V gene's germline CDR1 is MNHNS and CDR2 SASEGT. The junction had 5 bases not matched to a gene; V was cut back by 3 bases and J by 7 bases. CDR3 protein: CASSDGTGAGGELFF. The CDR3 region has the DNA TGTGCCAGCAGTGACGGGACAGGGGCCGGCGGGGAGCTGTTTTTT.

The chain couples TRBV15 to TRBJ1-1; D remains ambiguous. The germline V and J ends were trimmed by 5 bases and 4 bases, with 17 bases remaining between them. Germline CDR1 reads LNHNV; CDR2 reads YYDKDF (reference sequence). This CDR3 contains 15 residues. The CDR3 nucleotides read TGTGCCACCAGCTCCTCAAACCAGGCGAGCACTGAAGCTTTCTTT. This translates into CATSSSNQASTEAFF.

V is TRBV4-2 and J is TRBJ2-2; possible D gene TRBD2, 6 bases. Trimming stripped 4 bases from V and 6 bases from J, with 18 bases between. Germline CDR1 LGHNA, CDR2 YNFKEQ. The CDR3 has 16 residues. The CDR3 reads CASSPSLGGSAGELFF. The CDR3 DNA reads TGTGCCAGCAGCCCATCTCTTGGGGGGAGCGCCGGGGAGCTGTTTTTT.

This clone has a handful of counts. The chain recombines TRBV4-1 with TRBJ2-1, with 9 bases fitting TRBD2. With 0 bases clipped from V and 9 bases from J, the junction kept 9 bases outside the gene matches. The germline V gene has CDR1 MGHRA and CDR2 YSYEKL. CDR3 length: 16 amino acids. CDR3 region: CASSQEYAGGSGEQFF. The CDR3 region has the DNA TGCGCCAGCAGCCAAGAGTACGCGGGGGGGTCGGGTGAGCAGTTCTTC.

The chain recombines TRBV6-5 with TRBJ2-5; TRBD2 matches at 12 bases. The germline V gene encodes CDR1 MNHEY and CDR2 SVGAGI. The CDR3 runs to 15 residues. Trimming removed 6 bases from V and 2 bases from J; junction bases left unmatched: 4. The CDR3 DNA is TGTGCCAGCAGCCCTCTAGCGGGGGGGCAAGAGACCCAGTACTTC. Protein: CASSPLAGGQETQYF.

The chain uses TRBV5-1 and TRBJ2-5; 9 bases match TRBD1. Trimming cost V 4 bases and J 4 bases; bases outside gene matches: 11. Germline-derived CDR1 and CDR2 are SGHRS and YFSETQ. The CDR3 consists of 16 residues. CDR3 DNA: TGCGCCAGCAGCATTACAGGGGGCATAAGCATAGAGACCCAGTACTTC. Its protein product is CASSITGGISIETQYF. The full variable domain, with the rest looked up from reference TRBV5-1 and TRBJ2-5, is KAGVTQTPRYLIKTRGQQVTLSCSPISGHRSVSWYQQTPGQGLQFLFEYFSETQRNKGNFPGRFSGRQFSNSRSEMNVSTLELGDSALYLCASSITGGISIETQYFGPGTRLLVL.

The chain combines TRBV7-8 with TRBJ2-5; a weak D match, TRBD1 (6 bases). Per the germline V gene, CDR1 is SGHVS and CDR2 is FQNEAQ. The germline V and J ends were trimmed by 2 bases and 3 bases, with 10 bases remaining between them. The CDR3 loop spans 14 amino acids. The CDR3 loop is CASSLSGQKETQYF. As DNA, the CDR3 is TGTGCCAGCAGCTTATCCGGACAGAAAGAGACCCAGTACTTC.